The present T cell receptor beta chain was sequenced within a study of shared clonotypes between healthy human individuals. Adult Caucasians living in Nashville, Tennessee made up all of the donors. Over several immunoSEQ plates, each subset's genomic DNA was distributed in even portions. Profiling relied on immunoSEQ multiplex PCR, and the TCRdb table lists in-frame clones only, not all of them. Altogether roughly 2 million clones are present, around 95% being singletons, with the ten largest covering over 0.1%. The V end was cut by 3 bases, the J end by 4 bases, with 15 bases between. The germline gives CDR1 SQVTM, CDR2 ANQGSEA. The CDR3 length is 14 residues.

The TCR comes from a man aged 18 to 29 in good health. Sequences were obtained from naive CD4+ T cells sorted from blood. Subset given: CD45RA+ positively selected. V gene TRBV29-1 combines with J gene TRBJ1-2; D perhaps matches TRBD1 (6 bases). The CDR3: CSVDSQGGGYGYTF. The CDR3 DNA reads TGCAGCGTTGACTCACAGGGCGGGGGCTATGGCTACACCTTC.